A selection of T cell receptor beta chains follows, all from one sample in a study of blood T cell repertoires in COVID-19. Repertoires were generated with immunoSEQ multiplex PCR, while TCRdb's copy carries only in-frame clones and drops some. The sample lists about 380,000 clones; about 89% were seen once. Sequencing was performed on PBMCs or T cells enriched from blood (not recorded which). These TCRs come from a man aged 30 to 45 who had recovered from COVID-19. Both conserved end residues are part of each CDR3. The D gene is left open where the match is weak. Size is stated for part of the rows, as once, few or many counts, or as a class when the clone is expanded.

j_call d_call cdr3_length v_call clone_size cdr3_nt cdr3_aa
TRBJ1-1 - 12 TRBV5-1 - TGCGCCAGCAGCTTGTCGGGCACTGAAGCTTTCTTT CASSLSGTEAFF
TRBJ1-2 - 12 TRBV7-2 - TGTGCCAGCAGCGTGAAGGGGTTTGGCTACACCTTC CASSVKGFGYTF
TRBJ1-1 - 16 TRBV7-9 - TGTGCCAGCAGCTTATTTACAGGGACCGCGAACACTGAAGCTTTCTTT CASSLFTGTANTEAFF
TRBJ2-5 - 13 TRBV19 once TGTGCCAGTAGTCTCGGACAGCAAGAGACCCAGTACTTC CASSLGQQETQYF
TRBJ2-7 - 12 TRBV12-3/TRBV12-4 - TGTGCCAGCAGTTCTAACAGCTACGAGCAGTACTTC CASSSNSYEQYF
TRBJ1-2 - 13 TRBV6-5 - TGTGCCAGCAGTCGGACAGTACCCTATGGCTACACCTTC CASSRTVPYGYTF
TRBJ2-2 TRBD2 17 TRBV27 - TGTGCCAGCACCCCGCTGCTAGCGGGGAAGAACACCGGGGAGCTGTTTTTT CASTPLLAGKNTGELFF
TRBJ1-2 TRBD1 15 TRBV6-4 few TGTGCCAGCAGTGCCGGGACAGGGGGCACCTATGGCTACACCTTC CASSAGTGGTYGYTF
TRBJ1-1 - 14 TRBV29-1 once TGCAGCGTCCCACTACCGGGGGGGAACACTGAAGCTTTCTTT CSVPLPGGNTEAFF
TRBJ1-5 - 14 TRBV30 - TGTGCCTGGAGCCACCTTGGGAGCAATCAACCCCAGCATTTT CAWSHLGSNQPQHF
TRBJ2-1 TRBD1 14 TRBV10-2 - TGCGCCAGCAGTGGACAGGGGGGATACAATGAGCAGTTCTTC CASSGQGGYNEQFF
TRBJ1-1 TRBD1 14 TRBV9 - TGTGCCAGCAGCAGACAGGGGCGGGACACTGAAGCTTTCTTT CASSRQGRDTEAFF
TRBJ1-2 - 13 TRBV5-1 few TGCGCCAGCAGCTTGATAGGGGGAGATGGCTACACCTTC CASSLIGGDGYTF
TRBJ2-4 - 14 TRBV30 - TGTGCCTGGAGTTCGGGGGTAGCCAAAAACATTCAGTACTTC CAWSSGVAKNIQYF
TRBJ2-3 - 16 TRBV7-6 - TGTGCCAGCAGCTTAGCTGGCAGGGGTCCCACAGATACGCAGTATTTT CASSLAGRGPTDTQYF
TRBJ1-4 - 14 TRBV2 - TGTGCCAGCAGTGACAGGGGTTTCACTGAAAAACTGTTTTTT CASSDRGFTEKLFF
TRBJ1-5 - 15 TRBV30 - TGTGCCTGGAGTCCCCGGGGGGTCTCCGGACAGCCCCAGCATTTT CAWSPRGVSGQPQHF
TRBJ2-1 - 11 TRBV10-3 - TGTGCCATTCGAACTGAGACAGAGCAGTTCTTC CAIRTETEQFF
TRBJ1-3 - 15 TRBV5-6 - TGTGCCAGCAGCTTAGACAGGAGTTCTGGAAACACCATATATTTT CASSLDRSSGNTIYF
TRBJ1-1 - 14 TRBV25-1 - TGTGCCAGCAGTGGGAGCAGGGGTTACACTGAAGCTTTCTTT CASSGSRGYTEAFF
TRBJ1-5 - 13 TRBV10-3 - TGTGCCATCAGCCTCCAGGCTAATCAGCCCCAGCATTTT CAISLQANQPQHF
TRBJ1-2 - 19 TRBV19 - TGTGCCAGTAGTACTCCAACGGCGTCATATGGCGGCGGAACTCTTGGCTACACCTTC CASSTPTASYGGGTLGYTF
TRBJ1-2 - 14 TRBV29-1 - TGCAGCGTTGAAGCCGGACAGAGGACTGGGGACTACACCTTC CSVEAGQRTGDYTF
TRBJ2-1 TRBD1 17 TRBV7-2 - TGTGCCAGCAGCTTAGAGATCGAGGACAGGGGGCACGATGAGCAGTTCTTC CASSLEIEDRGHDEQFF
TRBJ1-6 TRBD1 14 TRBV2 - TGTGCCAGCAGTGTGACAGGGGTGAATTCACCCCTCCACTTT CASSVTGVNSPLHF
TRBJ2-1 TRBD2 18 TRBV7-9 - TGTGCCAGCAGCCTCCCCGGGACTAGCGCGAGAAACTACAATGAGCAGTTCTTC CASSLPGTSARNYNEQFF
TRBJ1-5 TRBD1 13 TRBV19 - TGTGCCAGCGCGGGACAGGGCAATCAGCCCCAGCATTTT CASAGQGNQPQHF
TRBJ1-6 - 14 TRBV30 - TGTGCCTGGAGTCTCAGGGATTTTAATTCACCCCTCCACTTT CAWSLRDFNSPLHF
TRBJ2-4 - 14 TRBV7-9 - TGTGCCAGCAGCTCCCCGGAAGAGGTATACATTCAGTACTTC CASSSPEEVYIQYF
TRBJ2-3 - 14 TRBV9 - TGTGCCAGCAGCGTAGACCTAGCAGCAGATACGCAGTATTTT CASSVDLAADTQYF
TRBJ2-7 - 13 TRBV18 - TGTGCCAGCTCACCACCTCCGGTATCCGAGCAGTACTTC CASSPPPVSEQYF
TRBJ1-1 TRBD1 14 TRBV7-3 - TGTGCCAGCAGCCAGGAGGGACAGGGGGCTGAAGCTTTCTTT CASSQEGQGAEAFF
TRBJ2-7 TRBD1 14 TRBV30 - TGTGCCTGGAGTGTAGGACAGGGGGACTACGAGCAGTACTTC CAWSVGQGDYEQYF
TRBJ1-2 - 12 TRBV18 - TGTGCCAGCTCTCGGATTAGGGGTGGCTACACCTTC CASSRIRGGYTF